This T cell receptor beta chain was captured in a study of T cell responses to AZD1222 COVID-19 vaccine (dated by TCRdb to the early 2020s). In the study overall: AZD1222 recipients given second doses at about 4 weeks or at about 12 weeks were pooled, since spike-specific TCR depth and breadth were not found to differ between the two schedules. A total of approximately 240 trial participants underwent TCR sequencing, of whom roughly 210 received two doses of AZD1222 and around 26 received two doses of the MenACWY control vaccine. Trial participants were enrolled by age into subgroups of 18-55, 56-69 and 70-plus years, and approximately 150, 30 and 60 TCR-sequenced participants, respectively, were included in these subgroups. The full study reports these points: Spike-specific TCR breadth and depth rose significantly after two AZD1222 doses compared with day 0 and with MenACWY recipients. Conclusions about previously exposed vaccinees were limited because only a handful of AZD1222 recipients were SARS-CoV-2 seropositive at baseline. In the small 56-69-year group, the increase in depth fell short of significance, most likely because of low power. Epitopes outside the regions mutated in the B.1.351 and B.1.1.7 variants were reportedly recognized by nearly half of the unique spike-specific TCRs. Vaccine-associated CD4 TCRs spanned the whole spike protein, with dominant responses in regions 160-218 and 743-854. Because no day 14 peak-response samples were available, the repertoires could be characterized only after the peak T cell response. Participants were mostly white British, with more females than males. The authors suggested clonal diversity may have been underestimated.

V gives up 6 bases and J gives up 3 bases, and the segment between their germline ends measures 18 bases. Based on the germline V gene, the CDR1 and CDR2 sequences are MNHEY and SVGAGI. Inclusive of the bounding cysteine and phenylalanine, the CDR3 is 15 residues long. Just CDR3 DNA is preserved here, 45 bases in frame from base 1. This clone was observed a handful of times. Its specific antigen is unknown. There are no base qualities to consult, and no much larger clone falls within one base. The sample's time point label, in plain terms: baseline before first vaccination. Vaccinee samples were obtained from the UK trials COV001 and COV002, which included a single-blind randomized controlled phase 2/3 trial of AZD1222 (ChAdOx1 nCoV-19) in healthy adults. Trial participant PBMC samples were collected at day 0 and day 28 after the second dose for TCRbeta chain sequencing. The CDR3 regions of human TCRbeta chains were analyzed by immunosequencing. The paper's processing steps were these. Repertoire TCRs were matched against a reference library of SARS-CoV-2-specific TCRs generated with the MIRA antigen-specificity platform. Breadth meant the fraction of unique TCRs that were SARS-CoV-2-associated, whereas depth meant the fraction of total T cells that were SARS-CoV-2-associated. Using the MIRA data, each spike-specific TCR was mapped to the spike region that the TCR reacts to and placed in a CD4 or CD8 class. Log10-transformed breadth and depth values were compared by one-way ANOVA with Sidak's multiple comparisons tests. TCRdb took over this immuneACCESS table, retaining in-frame rearrangements with V and J assigned. Such tables are incomplete; in checked studies, under half of the missing clones stem from an unresolved V gene, and the remainder is unexplained. V, J and clone size are those of that table, while D and trimming were read from the DNA. The sample table contains some 100,000 clones; only one count was recorded for 65% to 90% of them. The ten largest clones capture roughly 10% of the sample.

The chain links TRBV6-5 with TRBJ2-7, and perhaps TRBD2 as D gene, on 7 matching bases. This TCR was recovered from an adult in good health. Sample: peripheral blood, taken on day 0 of AZD1222 vaccination. The CDR3 region has the sequence CASSPRGGASYEQYF. The nucleotide sequence is TGTGCCAGCAGCCCGAGGGGGGGGGCAAGCTACGAGCAGTACTTC.